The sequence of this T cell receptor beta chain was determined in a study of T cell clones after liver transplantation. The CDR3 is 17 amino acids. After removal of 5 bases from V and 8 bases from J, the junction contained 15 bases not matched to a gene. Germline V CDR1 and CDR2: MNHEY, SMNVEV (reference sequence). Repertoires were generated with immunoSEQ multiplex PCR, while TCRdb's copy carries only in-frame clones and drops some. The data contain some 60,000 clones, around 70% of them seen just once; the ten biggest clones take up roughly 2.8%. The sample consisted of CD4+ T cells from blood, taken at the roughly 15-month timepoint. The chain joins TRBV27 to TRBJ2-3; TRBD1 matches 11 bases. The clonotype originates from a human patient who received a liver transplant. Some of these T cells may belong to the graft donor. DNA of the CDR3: TGTGCCAGCAGTCCCGGACAGGGGGCTGGATGGCAAAGTACGCAGTATTTT. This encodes CASSPGQGAGWQSTQYF.